Presented here are 13 T cell receptor beta chains from one specimen sequenced in a study of cytomegalovirus exposure and HLA in healthy donors. Libraries were prepared by immunoSEQ multiplex PCR; TCRdb keeps only in-frame clonotypes and omits some of them. The repertoire holds 55,000 to 80,000 clones, with roughly 96% as singletons. Sequenced sample: PBMCs. These receptors originate from a young man in good health and CMV-seronegative.

The chain couples TRBV5-5 to TRBJ2-7; possibly TRBD2 for D (6 bases). The CDR3 sequence is 17 residues long. Per germline, CDR1 SGHKS and CDR2 YYEKEE (reference sequence). V lost 5 bases to trimming and J lost 4 bases, with 25 bases between them. CDR3 protein: CASSPRRADPQFYEQYF. CDR3 coding DNA: TGTGCCAGCAGTCCTAGGAGGGCGGATCCCCAATTTTACGAGCAGTACTTC.

The chain couples TRBV7-3 to TRBJ2-3; TRBD2 might be the D (6 bases). CDR3 length: 15 residues. Germline CDR1 SGHTA, CDR2 FQGTGA. With 4 bases removed from V and 0 bases from J, the gap between germline ends came to 11 bases. The DNA for the CDR3 is TGTGCCAGCAGCTCACTGGGACTGAGCACAGATACGCAGTATTTT. Its protein product is CASSSLGLSTDTQYF.

CDR3 amino acids: CASSQDKTASSYNEQFF. The CDR3 DNA reads TGTGCCAGCAGCCAAGATAAGACAGCGAGCTCCTACAATGAGCAGTTCTTC. The V and J genes are TRBV4-2 and TRBJ2-1; a possible D gene is TRBD1 (5 bases). The CDR3 consists of 17 residues. The V end lost 0 bases, the J end lost 0 bases, and 12 bases lay between the germline ends. Germline CDR1 reads LGHNA; CDR2 reads YNFKEQ.

The chain is built from TRBV25-1 and TRBJ1-3, with D possibly TRBD1 on 6 matching bases. V shed 7 bases and J shed 2 bases, with 12 bases lying between them. Germline CDR1 MGHDK, CDR2 SYGVNS. CDR3 length: 14 amino acids. The CDR3 coding sequence is TGTGCCAGCACCGCGACAGGACCTGGAAACACCATATATTTT. Translating it yields CASTATGPGNTIYF.

This chain joins TRBV6-6 and TRBJ2-7, with no clear D. Germline lookup yields CDR1 MNHNY and CDR2 SVGAGI (reference sequence). V lost 10 bases to trimming and J lost 0 bases, with 10 bases between them. This CDR3 has 12 residues. CDR3 in amino acids: CATLRGSYEQYF. The CDR3, as DNA: TGTGCCACCCTCCGAGGCTCCTACGAGCAGTACTTC.

The chain uses TRBV5-8 and TRBJ2-7, with D tentatively TRBD1 (6 bases). Germline V lookup: CDR1 SGHTS, CDR2 YDEGEE. Trimming removed 6 bases at V and 0 bases at J, with 13 bases between. This CDR3 contains 14 residues. CDR3 in amino acids: CASIQTGNSYEQYF. The CDR3 DNA reads TGTGCCAGCATCCAAACAGGGAACTCCTACGAGCAGTACTTC.

The V call is TRBV19, the J call TRBJ1-2, with 7 bases aligning to TRBD1. The CDR3 is 15 residues long. In germline, CDR1 is LNHDA, CDR2 SQIVND (reference sequence). V shed 3 bases, J shed 4 bases, and the junction held 8 bases outside the gene matches. The CDR3 DNA sequence: TGTGCCAGTAGTATTGGACCGGGACAGCTCTATGGCTACACCTTC. Its translation is CASSIGPGQLYGYTF.

The chain carries TRBV2 and TRBJ1-4, with TRBD1 as a possible D gene (6 bases). The length of the CDR3 is 15 residues. The V end lost 6 bases, the J end lost 8 bases, and 19 bases lay between the germline ends. The germline V gene has CDR1 SNHLY and CDR2 FYNNEI. The CDR3 sequence: CASRSPGQMGEKLFF. The DNA for the CDR3 is TGTGCCAGCAGATCACCGGGACAAATGGGGGAAAAACTGTTTTTT.

On this clone: A read error may account for a junction end that differs from germline. This chain joins TRBV2 and TRBJ2-7; D perhaps matches TRBD1 (6 bases). Per the germline V gene, CDR1 is SNHLY and CDR2 is FYNNEI. The length of the CDR3 is 13 residues. CDR3 nucleotide sequence: TGTGCCAGCGGTGATACAGGGTCCCACGAGCAGTACTTC. This encodes CASGDTGSHEQYF. The entire variable domain, with the rest obtained from reference TRBV2 and TRBJ2-7, is as follows: EPEVTQTPSHQVTQMGQEVILRCVPISNHLYFYWYRQILGQKVEFLVSFYNNEISEKSEIFDDQFSVERPDGSNFTLKIRSTKLEDSAMYFCASGDTGSHEQYFGPGTRLTVT.

The chain combines TRBV9 with TRBJ1-2; possible D gene TRBD1, 6 bases. Germline assignment: CDR1 SGDLS and CDR2 YYNGEE. The CDR3 covers 16 residues. Trimming removed 0 bases from V and 6 bases from J, with 18 bases in between. Written as DNA, the CDR3 is TGTGCCAGCAGCGTAGGCCCGGATACAGGGTCCCATGGCTACACCTTC. This gives the protein CASSVGPDTGSHGYTF.

This rearrangement joins TRBV29-1 to TRBJ2-3, with a tentative D call TRBD1 (6 bases). The V end lost 4 bases, the J end lost 0 bases, and 11 bases lay between the germline ends. CDR1 SQVTM and CDR2 ANQGSEA come from the germline V gene. This CDR3 is built from 14 residues. CDR3 coding DNA: TGCAGCGTTGGAGGGGGTTTTAGCACAGATACGCAGTATTTT. This encodes CSVGGGFSTDTQYF.

This chain connects TRBV18 to TRBJ2-5; the D gene is possibly TRBD2 (6 bases). V lost 6 bases, J lost 2 bases, and 10 bases lay in between. Germline values: CDR1 KGHSH, CDR2 LQKENI. This CDR3 contains 13 residues. Here the CDR3 reads CASSLGLQETQYF. In nucleotides, the CDR3 is TGTGCCAGCTCCCTGGGACTTCAAGAGACCCAGTACTTC. Complete variable domain (other parts from reference TRBV18 and TRBJ2-5): NAGVMQNPRHLVRRRGQEARLRCSPMKGHSHVYWYRQLPEEGLKFMVYLQKENIIDESGMPKERFSAEFPKEGPSILRIQQVVRGDSAAYFCASSLGLQETQYFGPGTRLLVL.

V is TRBV6-5 and J is TRBJ2-7, with a tentative D call TRBD1 (6 bases). Deletions cut 1 base from V and 2 bases from J, with 9 bases between. This CDR3 has 14 residues. CDR1 is MNHEY, CDR2 SVGAGI, per germline. The CDR3, as DNA: TGTGCCAGCAGTTACTTACAGGGAACCTACGAGCAGTACTTC. Translated, it gives CASSYLQGTYEQYF.